The 15 T cell receptor beta chains below come from one sample, sequenced in a study of yellow fever vaccine responses in identical twins. MiXCR, applied by TCRdb to the RT-PCR reads, yields one record per CDR3 protein. The sample carries 3,000 to 3,500 distinct CDR3 sequences, roughly 84% recorded once. The sample in question was T cells from blood (PBMCs), unsorted or a sorted subset (not recorded which), obtained before or after yellow fever vaccination (not recorded which). The receptors derive from a woman aged 18 to 35 who received the yellow fever vaccine.

This chain uses TRBV5-1 with TRBJ2-7, with D unclear. Trimming left V 0 bases short and J 2 bases short, with 9 bases between. Germline CDR1 is SGHRS and CDR2 is YFSETQ. The CDR3 extends over 14 amino acids. The CDR3 spells CASSLVTPPYEQYF. The CDR3 region has the DNA TGCGCCAGCAGCTTGGTTACGCCACCCTACGAGCAGTACTTC.

Only a few counts were recorded for this clonotype. The chain is built from TRBV29-1 and TRBJ2-5; D uncertain. The CDR3 covers 12 residues. Germline V gene sequence: CDR1 SQVTM, CDR2 ANQGSEA. V dropped 5 bases and J dropped 2 bases, with 9 bases sitting between them. DNA of the CDR3: TGCAGCGTTATACACCAACAAGAGACCCAGTACTTC. This codes for CSVIHQQETQYF.

This chain links TRBV28 with TRBJ2-3; a possible D gene is TRBD1 (6 bases). V was trimmed by 8 bases and J by 5 bases, leaving 17 bases between them. Germline lookup yields CDR1 MDHEN and CDR2 SYDVKM. The CDR3 consists of 14 residues. CDR3 protein: CASRGQTLQDTQYF. As DNA, the CDR3 is TGTGCCAGCCGAGGACAGACCTTACAAGATACGCAGTATTTT.

The chain combines TRBV11-3 with TRBJ1-1; no definite D call. The germline CDR1 and CDR2 sequences are SGHNT and YENEEA. The CDR3 contains 13 residues. Between the trimmed V and J ends, which lost 6 bases and 1 base, there was a span of 9 bases. In DNA, the CDR3 is TGTGCCAGCAGTCTCCAGAAGAACACTGAAGCTTTCTTT. Translating gives CASSLQKNTEAFF.

This chain joins TRBV30 and TRBJ1-2, with no clear D. The germline V gene has CDR1 GTSNPN and CDR2 SVGIG (reference sequence). Trimming took off 2 bases at V and 4 bases at J, with 8 bases between the two ends. There are 12 residues in the CDR3. CDR3 sequence: CAWSFIGYGYTF. CDR3 coding DNA: TGTGCCTGGAGTTTTATTGGCTATGGCTACACCTTC.

The rearrangement links TRBV7-2 to TRBJ1-1; D unresolved. V lost 5 bases and J 10 bases, leaving 14 bases between the germline ends. The V gene's germline CDR1 is SGHTA and CDR2 FQGNSA. The CDR3 is 12 residues long. As DNA, the CDR3 is TGTGCCAGCAGCCCCAATAGGGTTAGAGCTTTCTTT. Its translation is CASSPNRVRAFF.

This clonotype appeared once. This sequence joins TRBV12-3 or TRBV12-4 and TRBJ1-2; no firm D call. The CDR3 totals 13 residues. The V end was cut by 6 bases, the J end by 2 bases, with 10 bases between. The CDR3, as DNA: TGTGCCAGCAGCCCAGACAACAACTATGGCTACACCTTC. Its translation: CASSPDNNYGYTF.

This clonotype showed up just once. V is TRBV29-1 and J is TRBJ2-1, with D uncertain. Germline V lookup: CDR1 SQVTM, CDR2 ANQGSEA. The length of the CDR3 is 12 residues. V lost 4 bases to trimming and J lost 5 bases, with 9 bases between them. The CDR3 DNA reads as TGCAGCGTTGGTTACGGAGACAATGAGCAGTTCTTC. This gives the protein CSVGYGDNEQFF.

The V call is TRBV28, the J call TRBJ2-7; 9 bases map to TRBD1. Germline V CDR1 and CDR2: MDHEN, SYDVKM. The V and J ends lost 3 bases and 3 bases, in that order; junction bases with no gene match: 6. The CDR3 length is 15 residues. The CDR3 region is CASSFSGQGSYEQYF. The CDR3 region has the DNA TGTGCCAGCAGTTTCTCGGGACAGGGAAGCTACGAGCAGTACTTC. The full variable domain, in which reference TRBV28 and TRBJ2-7 provide the parts outside the CDR3, is DVKVTQSSRYLVKRTGEKVFLECVQDMDHENMFWYRQDPGLGLRLIYFSYDVKMKEKGDIPEGYSVSREKKERFSLILESASTNQTSMYLCASSFSGQGSYEQYFGPGTRLTVT.

This clonotype appeared once. This chain uses TRBV11-1 with TRBJ2-7; no definite D call. Trimming removed 5 bases from V and 5 bases from J, with 13 bases in between. The CDR3 loop spans 13 amino acids. CDR1 SGHAT and CDR2 FQDESV come from the germline V gene (reference sequence). The CDR3 region has the DNA TGTGCCAGCAGCCCCGAGGCGGACCACGAGCAGTACTTC. Its translation: CASSPEADHEQYF.

The chain uses TRBV29-1 and TRBJ2-6, with 8 bases lining up with TRBD1. V lost 0 bases, J lost 0 bases, and 7 bases stayed unmatched. The CDR3 is made up of 18 amino acids. Germline V gene sequence: CDR1 SQVTM, CDR2 ANQGSEA. The CDR3 protein is CSVEDRWTGPSGANVLTF. The CDR3 nucleotides are TGCAGCGTTGAAGATCGGTGGACAGGGCCCTCTGGGGCCAACGTCCTGACTTTC. The full variable domain, its missing parts supplied by reference TRBV29-1 and TRBJ2-6, is SAVISQKPSRDICQRGTSLTIQCQVDSQVTMMFWYRQQPGQSLTLIATANQGSEATYESGFVIDKFPISRPNLTFSTLTVSNMSPEDSSIYLCSVEDRWTGPSGANVLTFGAGSRLTVL.

The chain couples TRBV9 to TRBJ2-2; maybe TRBD2 (5 bases). CDR1 is SGDLS and CDR2 is YYNGEE in the germline V gene. The CDR3 spans 17 residues. V lost 4 bases, J lost 3 bases, and 19 bases lay in between. Written as DNA, the CDR3 is TGTGCCAGCAGCAACCCGAGCGGAACAGCCGACACCGGGGAGCTGTTTTTT. This codes for CASSNPSGTADTGELFF.

This chain links TRBV6-1 with TRBJ1-1, with a tentative D call TRBD1 (5 bases). Germline V gene lookup returns CDR1 MNHNS and CDR2 SASEGT. This CDR3 is 13 amino acids long. Between the trimmed V and J ends, which lost 5 bases and 6 bases, there was a span of 13 bases. The CDR3 DNA follows: TGTGCCAGCAGTAGGGACCGCGAGGCTGAAGCTTTCTTT. It translates to CASSRDREAEAFF.

V gene TRBV6-4 combines with J gene TRBJ2-1; TRBD2 aligns across 8 bases. The CDR3 loop spans 15 amino acids. Looked up from germline, CDR1 is MRHNA and CDR2 is SNTAGT. With 2 bases clipped from V and 8 bases from J, the junction kept 8 bases outside the gene matches. The CDR3 sequence is CASSDGGGQVDEQFF. The CDR3 DNA sequence: TGTGCCAGCAGTGACGGCGGGGGGCAGGTCGATGAGCAGTTCTTC.

The rearrangement links TRBV11-1 to TRBJ2-5, with D tentatively TRBD1 (6 bases). Looked up from germline, CDR1 is SGHAT and CDR2 is FQDESV (reference sequence). The V gene lost 4 bases and the J gene lost 7 bases, with 19 bases spanning the gap. The CDR3 is 15 residues long. The DNA for the CDR3 is TGTGCCAGCAGCTCCTCCGGGGACACAGCAGGGACCCAGTACTTC. Protein product: CASSSSGDTAGTQYF.